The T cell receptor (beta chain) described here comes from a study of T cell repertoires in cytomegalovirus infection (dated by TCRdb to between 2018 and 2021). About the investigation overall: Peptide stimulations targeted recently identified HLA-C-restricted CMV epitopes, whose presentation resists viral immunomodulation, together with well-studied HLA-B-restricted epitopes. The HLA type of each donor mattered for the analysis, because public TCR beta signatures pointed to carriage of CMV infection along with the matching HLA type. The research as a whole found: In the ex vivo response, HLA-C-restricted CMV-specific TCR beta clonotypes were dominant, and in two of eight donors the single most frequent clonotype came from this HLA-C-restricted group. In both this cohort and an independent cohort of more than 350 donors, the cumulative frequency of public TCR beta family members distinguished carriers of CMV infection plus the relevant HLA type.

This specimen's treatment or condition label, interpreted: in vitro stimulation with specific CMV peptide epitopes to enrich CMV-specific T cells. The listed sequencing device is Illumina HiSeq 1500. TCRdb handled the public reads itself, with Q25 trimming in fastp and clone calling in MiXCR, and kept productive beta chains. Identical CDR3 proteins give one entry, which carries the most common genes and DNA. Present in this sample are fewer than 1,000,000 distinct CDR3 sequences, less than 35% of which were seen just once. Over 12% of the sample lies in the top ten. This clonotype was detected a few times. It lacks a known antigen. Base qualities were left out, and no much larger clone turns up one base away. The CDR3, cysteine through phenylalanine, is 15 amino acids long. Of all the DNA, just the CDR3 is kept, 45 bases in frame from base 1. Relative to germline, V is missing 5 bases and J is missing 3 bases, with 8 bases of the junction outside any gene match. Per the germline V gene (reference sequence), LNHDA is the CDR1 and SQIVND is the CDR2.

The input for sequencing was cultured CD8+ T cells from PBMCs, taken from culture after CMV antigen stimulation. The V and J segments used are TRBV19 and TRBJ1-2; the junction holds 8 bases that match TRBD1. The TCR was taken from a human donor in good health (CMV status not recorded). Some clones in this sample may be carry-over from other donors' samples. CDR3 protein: CASSEPGQAYYGYTF. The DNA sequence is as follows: TGTGCCAGTAGTGAACCGGGACAGGCTTACTATGGCTACACCTTC. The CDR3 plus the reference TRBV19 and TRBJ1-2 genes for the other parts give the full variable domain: DGGITQSPKYLFRKEGQNVTLSCEQNLNHDAMYWYRQDPGQGLRLIYYSQIVNDFQKGDIAEGYSVSREKKESFPLTVTSAQKNPTAFYLCASSEPGQAYYGYTFGSGTRLTVV.